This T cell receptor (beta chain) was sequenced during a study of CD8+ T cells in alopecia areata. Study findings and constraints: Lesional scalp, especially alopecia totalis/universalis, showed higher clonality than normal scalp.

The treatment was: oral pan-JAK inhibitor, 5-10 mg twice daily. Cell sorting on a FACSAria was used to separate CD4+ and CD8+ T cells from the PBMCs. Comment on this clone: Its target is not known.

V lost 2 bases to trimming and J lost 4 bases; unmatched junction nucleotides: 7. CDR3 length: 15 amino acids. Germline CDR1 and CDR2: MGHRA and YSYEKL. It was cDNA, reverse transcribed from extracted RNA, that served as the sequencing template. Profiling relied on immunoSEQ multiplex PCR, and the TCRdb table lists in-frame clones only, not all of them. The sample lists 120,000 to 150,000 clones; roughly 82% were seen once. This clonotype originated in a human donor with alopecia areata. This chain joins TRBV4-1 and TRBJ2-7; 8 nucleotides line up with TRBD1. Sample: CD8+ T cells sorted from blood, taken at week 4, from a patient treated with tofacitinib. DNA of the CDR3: TGCGCCAGCAGCCAAATGGGACAGGAGGTTTACGAGCAGTACTTC. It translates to CASSQMGQEVYEQYF.